This TCR beta chain was profiled in a study of a mutant IDH1 vaccine in newly diagnosed glioma. On the study more broadly: Previous treatment comprised radiotherapy, temozolomide, or both, mostly both.

Using immunoSEQ multiplex PCR, the repertoire was profiled, and TCRdb retains in-frame clones only, with some absent. The sample includes approximately 36,000 clones, around 90% of them seen just once. Sample time point: baseline, week 1 (first vaccination visit). Sample treatment: pre-vaccination baseline after standard-of-care therapy. Trimming left V 2 bases short and J 2 bases short, with 9 bases between. Germline-derived CDR1 and CDR2 are MDHEN and SYDVKM. The CDR3 consists of 14 residues. The rearrangement uses TRBV28 and TRBJ1-1, with D perhaps TRBD1 (6 bases). Sequencing used PBMCs, obtained from a glioma patient treated with radiotherapy, temozolomide or both. The sequence derives from a man between 18 and 29 years old with glioma. The CDR3 spells CASSLGGANTEAFF. The CDR3, as DNA: TGTGCCAGCAGTTTAGGGGGGGCTAACACTGAAGCTTTCTTT.